This TCR beta chain was sequenced in a study of blood T cell repertoires in COVID-19. Study overall: The United States, Italy and Spain supplied acute and convalescent COVID-19 samples.

Germline values: CDR1 MNHEY, CDR2 SMNVEV (reference sequence). V gave up 7 bases and J gave up 2 bases; unmatched junction bases: 10. This CDR3 has 15 amino acids. Libraries were prepared by immunoSEQ multiplex PCR; TCRdb keeps only in-frame clonotypes and omits some of them. Here the sample spans about 18,000 clones, approximately 90% being singletons. Input material: peripheral blood. This receptor was obtained from a human donor in a cohort sampled during active COVID-19. The rearrangement links TRBV27 to TRBJ2-7; 8 positions agree with TRBD2. The CDR3 here is CASIYRPGGTYEQYF. For the CDR3, the DNA is TGTGCCAGCATCTACCGGCCGGGGGGGACCTACGAGCAGTACTTC.